This TCR beta chain came from a study of identical twins. Study-wide findings and caveats: For out-of-frame beta sequences, excess twin sharing was weaker. Out-of-frame alpha sequences common to twins were enriched for low generation probability.

Each CDR3 protein gets one entry after TCRdb re-called the 5' RACE reads with MiXCR. The data contain about 570,000 distinct CDR3 sequences, 9.6% of them singletons. J was trimmed by 6 bases and V by 5 bases; bases with no gene match: 17. The CDR3 sequence is 17 residues long. The V gene's germline CDR1 is SEHNR and CDR2 FQNEAQ (reference sequence). Notes on this clonotype: The antigen is undetermined.

Another study also made use of these data, one on yellow fever vaccine responses in identical twins.

The clonotype originates from a young woman in good health. This chain uses TRBV7-9 with TRBJ2-3; the match to TRBD1 covers 7 bases. The sample comprised PBMCs. CDR3 coding DNA: TGTGCCAGCAGCGACGCCAGGACAGGAAGTGTGGCGGATACGCAGTATTTT. It yields the protein CASSDARTGSVADTQYF.